This T cell receptor beta chain was retrieved from a study of glioma-infiltrating T cells. The iRepertoire nested amplicon-rescue multiplex PCR amplified TCR alpha and beta CDR3s from RNA. TCRdb passed the multiplex PCR reads through MiXCR, listing each CDR3 protein once. The sample has 40,000 or so distinct CDR3 sequences, around 22% seen once. Sequenced: glioma tissue, nonneoplastic brain tissue, or PBMCs (not recorded which). The TCR was taken from a human donor with low-grade glioma or glioblastoma, undergoing nonglioma brain surgery, or in good health (not recorded which).

CDR3 loop: CASSPQGNSPGGTIYF. CDR3 nucleotides: TGTGCCAGCAGCCCGCAGGGAAATAGCCCGGGGGGAACCATATATTTT. This chain links TRBV5-4 with TRBJ1-3; D is possibly TRBD1 (5 bases). The V and J ends lost 4 bases and 10 bases respectively, with 24 bases between them. The germline V gene encodes CDR1 SGHNT and CDR2 YYREEE (reference sequence). The CDR3 extends over 16 amino acids. The variable domain in full, with the rest retrieved from reference TRBV5-4 and TRBJ1-3, is ETGVTQSPTHLIKTRGQQVTLRCSSQSGHNTVSWYQQALGQGPQFIFQYYREEENGRGNFPPRFSGLQFPNYSSELNVNALELDDSALYLCASSPQGNSPGGTIYFGEGSWLTVV.